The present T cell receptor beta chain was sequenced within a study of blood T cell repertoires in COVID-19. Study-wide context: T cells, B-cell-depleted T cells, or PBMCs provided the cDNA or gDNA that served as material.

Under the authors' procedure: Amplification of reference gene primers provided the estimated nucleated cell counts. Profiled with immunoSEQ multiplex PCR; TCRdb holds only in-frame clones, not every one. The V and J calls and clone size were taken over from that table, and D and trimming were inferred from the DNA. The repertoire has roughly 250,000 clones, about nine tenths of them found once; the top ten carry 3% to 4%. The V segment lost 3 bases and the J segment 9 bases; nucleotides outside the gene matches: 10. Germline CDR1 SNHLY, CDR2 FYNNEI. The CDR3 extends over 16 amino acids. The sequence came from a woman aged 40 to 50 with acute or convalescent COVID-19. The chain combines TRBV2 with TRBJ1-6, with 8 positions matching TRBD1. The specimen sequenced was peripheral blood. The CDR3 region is CASSELGRGPSSPLHF. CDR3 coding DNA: TGTGCCAGCAGTGAGTTAGGCAGGGGGCCGAGTTCACCCCTCCACTTT.